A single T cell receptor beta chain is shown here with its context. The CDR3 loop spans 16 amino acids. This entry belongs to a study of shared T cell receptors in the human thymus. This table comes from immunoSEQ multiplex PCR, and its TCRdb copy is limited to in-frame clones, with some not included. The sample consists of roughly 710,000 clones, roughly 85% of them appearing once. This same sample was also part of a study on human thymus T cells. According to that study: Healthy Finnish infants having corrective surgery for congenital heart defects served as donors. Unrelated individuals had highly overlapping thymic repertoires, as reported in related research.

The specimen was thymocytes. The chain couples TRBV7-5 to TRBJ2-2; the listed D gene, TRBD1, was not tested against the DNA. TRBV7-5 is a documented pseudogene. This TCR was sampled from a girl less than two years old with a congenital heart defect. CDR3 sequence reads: CARSLKPNRNTGELFF. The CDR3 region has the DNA TGTGCCAGAAGCTTGAAGCCGAACAGAAACACCGGGGAGCTGTTTTTT.